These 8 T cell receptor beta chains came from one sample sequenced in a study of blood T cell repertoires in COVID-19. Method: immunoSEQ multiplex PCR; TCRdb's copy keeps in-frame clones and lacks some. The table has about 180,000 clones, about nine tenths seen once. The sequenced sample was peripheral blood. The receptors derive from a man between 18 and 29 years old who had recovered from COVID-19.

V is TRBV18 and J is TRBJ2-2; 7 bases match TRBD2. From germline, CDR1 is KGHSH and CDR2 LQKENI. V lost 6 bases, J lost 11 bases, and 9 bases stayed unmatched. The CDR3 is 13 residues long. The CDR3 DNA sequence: TGTGCCAGCTCCTCAGAGGCGGGGGAAGAGCTGTTTTTT. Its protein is CASSSEAGEELFF.

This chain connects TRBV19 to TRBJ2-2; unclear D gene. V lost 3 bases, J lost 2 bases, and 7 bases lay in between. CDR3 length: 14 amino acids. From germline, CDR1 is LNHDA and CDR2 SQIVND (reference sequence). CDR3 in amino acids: CASSIIQNTGELFF. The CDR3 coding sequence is TGTGCCAGTAGTATCATTCAAAACACCGGGGAGCTGTTTTTT.

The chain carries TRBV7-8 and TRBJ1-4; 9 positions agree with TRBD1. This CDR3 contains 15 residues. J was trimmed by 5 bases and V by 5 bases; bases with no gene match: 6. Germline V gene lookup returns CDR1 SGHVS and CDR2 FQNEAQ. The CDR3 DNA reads TGTGCCAGCAGCAGACGGGACAGGGCAAATGAAAAACTGTTTTTT. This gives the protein CASSRRDRANEKLFF.

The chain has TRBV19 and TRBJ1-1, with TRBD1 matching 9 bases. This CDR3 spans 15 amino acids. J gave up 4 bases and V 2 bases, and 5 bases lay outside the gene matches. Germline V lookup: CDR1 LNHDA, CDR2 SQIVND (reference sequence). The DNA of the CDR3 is TGTGCCAGTAGTATACTGGGACAGGGTAGCACTGAAGCTTTCTTT. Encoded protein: CASSILGQGSTEAFF.

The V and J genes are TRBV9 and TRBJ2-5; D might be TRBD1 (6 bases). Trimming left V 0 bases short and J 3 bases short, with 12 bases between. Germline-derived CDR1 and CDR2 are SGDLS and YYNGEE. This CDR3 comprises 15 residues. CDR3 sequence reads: CASSVANGGEETQYF. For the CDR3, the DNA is TGTGCCAGCAGCGTAGCTAATGGGGGCGAAGAGACCCAGTACTTC.

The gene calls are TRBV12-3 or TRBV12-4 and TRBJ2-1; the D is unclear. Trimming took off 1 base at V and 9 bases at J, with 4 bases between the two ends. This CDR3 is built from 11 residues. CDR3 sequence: CASSLGGEQFF. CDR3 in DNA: TGTGCCAGCAGTTTAGGCGGTGAGCAGTTCTTC.

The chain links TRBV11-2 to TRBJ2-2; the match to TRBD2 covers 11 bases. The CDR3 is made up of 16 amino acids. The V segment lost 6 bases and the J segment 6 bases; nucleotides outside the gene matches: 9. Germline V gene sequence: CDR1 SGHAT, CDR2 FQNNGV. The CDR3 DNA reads TGTGCCAGCAGACTGGGACTAGCGGCCGTCCCCGGGGAGCTGTTTTTT. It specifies CASRLGLAAVPGELFF.

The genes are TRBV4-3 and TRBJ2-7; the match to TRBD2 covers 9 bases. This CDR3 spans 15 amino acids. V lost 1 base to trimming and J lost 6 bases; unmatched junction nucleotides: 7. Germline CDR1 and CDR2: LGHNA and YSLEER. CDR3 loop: CASSQGLAVNTEQYF. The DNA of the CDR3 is TGCGCCAGCAGCCAAGGACTAGCGGTCAACACCGAGCAGTACTTC.